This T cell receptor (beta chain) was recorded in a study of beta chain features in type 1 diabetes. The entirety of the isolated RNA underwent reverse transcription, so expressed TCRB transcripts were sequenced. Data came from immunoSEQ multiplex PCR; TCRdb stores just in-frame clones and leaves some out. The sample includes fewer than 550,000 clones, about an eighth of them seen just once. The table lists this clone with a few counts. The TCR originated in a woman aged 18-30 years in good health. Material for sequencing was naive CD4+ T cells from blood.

CDR3 DNA: TGTGCCAGTATTGGCGAGCGCGGAAACAATGAGCAGTTCTTC. This gives the protein CASIGERGNNEQFF. This chain connects TRBV19 to TRBJ2-1; D unresolved. This CDR3 is 14 amino acids long. Per germline, CDR1 LNHDA and CDR2 SQIVND (reference sequence). Trimming cost V 7 bases and J 5 bases, with 15 bases left between them.